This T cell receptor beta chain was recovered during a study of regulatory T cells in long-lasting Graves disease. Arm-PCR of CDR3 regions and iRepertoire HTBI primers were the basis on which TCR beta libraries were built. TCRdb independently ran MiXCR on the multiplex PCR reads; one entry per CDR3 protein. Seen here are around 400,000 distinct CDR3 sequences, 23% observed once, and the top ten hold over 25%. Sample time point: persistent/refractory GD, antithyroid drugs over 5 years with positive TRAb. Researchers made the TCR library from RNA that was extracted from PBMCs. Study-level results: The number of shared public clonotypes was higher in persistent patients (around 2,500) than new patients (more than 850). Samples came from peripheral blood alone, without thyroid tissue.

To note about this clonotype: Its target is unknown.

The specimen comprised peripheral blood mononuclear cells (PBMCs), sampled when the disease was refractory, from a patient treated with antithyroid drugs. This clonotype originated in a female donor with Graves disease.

CDR3 in DNA: TGTGCCAGCAGTTCCCGTACGGACTCGCGGAATGAGCAGTTCTTC. Its translation is CASSSRTDSRNEQFF. The chain uses TRBV28 and TRBJ2-1; the D gene is possibly TRBD2 (5 bases). CDR1 is MDHEN and CDR2 is SYDVKM in the germline V gene. This CDR3 has 15 residues. V lost 4 bases to trimming and J lost 7 bases, with 17 bases between them.